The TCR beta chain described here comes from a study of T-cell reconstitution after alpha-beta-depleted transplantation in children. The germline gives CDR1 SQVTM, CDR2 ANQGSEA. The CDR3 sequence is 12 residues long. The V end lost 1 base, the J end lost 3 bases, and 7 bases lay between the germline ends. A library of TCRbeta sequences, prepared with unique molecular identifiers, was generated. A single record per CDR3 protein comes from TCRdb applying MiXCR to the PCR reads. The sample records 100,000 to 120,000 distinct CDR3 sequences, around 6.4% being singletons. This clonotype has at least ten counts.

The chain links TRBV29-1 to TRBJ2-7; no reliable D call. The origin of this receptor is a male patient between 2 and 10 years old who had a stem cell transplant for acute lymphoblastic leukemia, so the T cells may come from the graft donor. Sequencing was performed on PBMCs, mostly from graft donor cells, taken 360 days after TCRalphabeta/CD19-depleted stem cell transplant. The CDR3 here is CSVEVGIYEQYF. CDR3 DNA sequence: TGCAGCGTTGAAGTGGGAATCTACGAGCAGTACTTC.